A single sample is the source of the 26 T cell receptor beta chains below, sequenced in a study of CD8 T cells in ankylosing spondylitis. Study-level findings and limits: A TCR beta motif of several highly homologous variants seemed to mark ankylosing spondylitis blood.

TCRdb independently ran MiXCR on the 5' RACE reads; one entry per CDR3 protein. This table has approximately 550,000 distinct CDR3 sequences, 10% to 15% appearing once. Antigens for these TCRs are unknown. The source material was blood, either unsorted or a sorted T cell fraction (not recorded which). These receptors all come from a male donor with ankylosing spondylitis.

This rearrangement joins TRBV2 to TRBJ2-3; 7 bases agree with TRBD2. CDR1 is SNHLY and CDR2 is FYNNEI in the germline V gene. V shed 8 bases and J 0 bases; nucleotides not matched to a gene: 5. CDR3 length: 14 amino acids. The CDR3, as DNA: TGTGCCAGCCTAGCGGAGTCTAGCACAGATACGCAGTATTTT. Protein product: CASLAESSTDTQYF.

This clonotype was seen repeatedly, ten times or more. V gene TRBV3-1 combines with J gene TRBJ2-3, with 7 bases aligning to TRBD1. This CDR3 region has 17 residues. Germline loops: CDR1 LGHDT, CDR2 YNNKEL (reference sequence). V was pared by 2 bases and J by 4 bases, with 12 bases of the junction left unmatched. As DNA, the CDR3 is TGTGCCAGCAGCCAACCAGCGACAGGGTGGAGTCCAGATACGCAGTATTTT. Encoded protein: CASSQPATGWSPDTQYF.

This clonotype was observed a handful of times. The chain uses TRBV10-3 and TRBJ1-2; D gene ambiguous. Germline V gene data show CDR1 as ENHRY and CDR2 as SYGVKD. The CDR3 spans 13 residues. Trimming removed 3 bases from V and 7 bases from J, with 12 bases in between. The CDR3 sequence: CAISDPRAIGYTF. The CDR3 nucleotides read TGTGCCATCAGTGATCCCAGAGCTATTGGCTACACCTTC.

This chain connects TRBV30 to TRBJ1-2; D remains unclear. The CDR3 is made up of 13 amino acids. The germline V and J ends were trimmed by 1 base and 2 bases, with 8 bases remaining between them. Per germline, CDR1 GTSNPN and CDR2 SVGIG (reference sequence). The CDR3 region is CAWSAGINYGYTF. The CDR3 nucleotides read TGTGCCTGGAGTGCGGGGATAAACTATGGCTACACCTTC.

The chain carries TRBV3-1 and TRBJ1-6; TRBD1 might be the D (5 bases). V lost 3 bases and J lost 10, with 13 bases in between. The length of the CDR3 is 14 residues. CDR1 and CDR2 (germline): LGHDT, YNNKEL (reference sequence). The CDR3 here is CASSQSGLDSPLHF. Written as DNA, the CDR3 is TGTGCCAGCAGCCAGTCGGGGCTTGACTCACCCCTCCACTTT.

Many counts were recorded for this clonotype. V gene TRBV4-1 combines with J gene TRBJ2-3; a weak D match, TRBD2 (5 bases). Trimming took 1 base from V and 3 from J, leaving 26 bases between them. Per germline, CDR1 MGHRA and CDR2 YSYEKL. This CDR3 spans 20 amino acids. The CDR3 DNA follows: TGCGCCAGCAGCCAAGGTTTGCCGGGGTACACAACAAAGAAAACAGATACGCAGTATTTT. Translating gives CASSQGLPGYTTKKTDTQYF.

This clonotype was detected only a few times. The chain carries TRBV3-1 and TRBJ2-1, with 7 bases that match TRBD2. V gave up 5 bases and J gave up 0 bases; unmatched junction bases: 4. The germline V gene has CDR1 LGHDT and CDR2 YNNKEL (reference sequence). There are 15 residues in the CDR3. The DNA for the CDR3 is TGTGCCAGCAGCGCCGGGAGGAGCTCCTACAATGAGCAGTTCTTC. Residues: CASSAGRSSYNEQFF.

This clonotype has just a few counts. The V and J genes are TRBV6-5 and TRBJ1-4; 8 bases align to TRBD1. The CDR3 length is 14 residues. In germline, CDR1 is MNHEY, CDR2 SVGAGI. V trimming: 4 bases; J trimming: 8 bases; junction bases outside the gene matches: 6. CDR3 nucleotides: TGTGCCAGCAGTTCGCGGACAGGGTTGGAAAAACTGTTTTTT. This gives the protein CASSSRTGLEKLFF.

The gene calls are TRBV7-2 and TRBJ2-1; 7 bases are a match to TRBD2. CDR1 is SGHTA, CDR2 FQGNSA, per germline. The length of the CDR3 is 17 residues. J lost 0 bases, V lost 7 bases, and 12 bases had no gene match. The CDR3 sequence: CASTKGGGSISYNEQFF. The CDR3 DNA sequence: TGTGCCAGCACCAAAGGTGGCGGGAGTATCTCCTACAATGAGCAGTTCTTC.

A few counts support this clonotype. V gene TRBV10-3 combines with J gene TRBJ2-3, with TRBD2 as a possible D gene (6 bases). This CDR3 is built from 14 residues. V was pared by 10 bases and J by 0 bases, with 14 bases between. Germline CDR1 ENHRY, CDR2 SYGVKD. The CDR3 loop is CATRADYSTDTQYF. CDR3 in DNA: TGTGCCACCCGCGCGGACTATAGCACAGATACGCAGTATTTT.

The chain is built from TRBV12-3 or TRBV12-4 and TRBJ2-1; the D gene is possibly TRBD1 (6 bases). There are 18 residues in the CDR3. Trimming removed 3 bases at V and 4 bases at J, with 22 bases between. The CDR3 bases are TGTGCCAGCAGTTTTAGCCTCAATACAGGGCCCCAATACAATGAGCAGTTCTTC. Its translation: CASSFSLNTGPQYNEQFF.

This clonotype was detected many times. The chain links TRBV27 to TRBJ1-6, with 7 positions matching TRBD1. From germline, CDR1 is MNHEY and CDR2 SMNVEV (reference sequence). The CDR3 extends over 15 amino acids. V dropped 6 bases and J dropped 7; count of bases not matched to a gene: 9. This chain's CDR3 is CASRIRDRLNSPLHF. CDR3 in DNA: TGTGCCAGCAGGATCCGGGACAGACTAAATTCACCCCTCCACTTT.

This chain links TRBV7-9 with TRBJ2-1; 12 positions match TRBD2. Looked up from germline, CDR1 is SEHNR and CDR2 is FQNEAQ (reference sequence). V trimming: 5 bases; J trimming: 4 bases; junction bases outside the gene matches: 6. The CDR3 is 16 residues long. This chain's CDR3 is CASSGWTSGVYNEQFF. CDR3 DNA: TGTGCCAGCAGCGGGTGGACTAGCGGGGTTTACAATGAGCAGTTCTTC.

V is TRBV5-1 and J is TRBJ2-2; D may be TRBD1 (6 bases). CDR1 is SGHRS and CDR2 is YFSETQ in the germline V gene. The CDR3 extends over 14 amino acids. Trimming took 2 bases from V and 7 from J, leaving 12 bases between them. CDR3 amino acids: CASSFYREIGELFF. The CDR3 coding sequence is TGCGCCAGCAGCTTCTACAGGGAGATCGGGGAGCTGTTTTTT.

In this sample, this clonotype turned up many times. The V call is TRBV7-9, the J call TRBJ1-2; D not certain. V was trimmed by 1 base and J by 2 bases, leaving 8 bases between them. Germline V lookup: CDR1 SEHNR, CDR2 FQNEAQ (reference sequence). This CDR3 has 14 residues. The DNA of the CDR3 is TGTGCCAGCAGCTTAGGGGCAGCAAACTATGGCTACACCTTC. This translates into CASSLGAANYGYTF.

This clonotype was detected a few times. The CDR3 coding sequence is TGTGCCAGCAGTGACCTTTCGCTTCCCTACGAGCAGTACTTC. Protein sequence: CASSDLSLPYEQYF. This sequence joins TRBV28 and TRBJ2-7; unclear D gene. This CDR3 spans 14 amino acids. CDR1 and CDR2 (germline): MDHEN, SYDVKM. Trimming took 5 bases from V and 2 from J, leaving 13 bases between them.

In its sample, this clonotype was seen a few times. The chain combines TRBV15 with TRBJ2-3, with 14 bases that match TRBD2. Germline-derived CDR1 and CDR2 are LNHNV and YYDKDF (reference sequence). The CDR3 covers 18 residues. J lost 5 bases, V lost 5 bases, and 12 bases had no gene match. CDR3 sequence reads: CATSGTSGRSWYLDTQYF. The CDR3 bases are TGTGCCACCAGCGGGACTAGCGGGAGAAGTTGGTATCTAGATACGCAGTATTTT.

The chain's CDR3 is CASNSPYLEAFF. The CDR3 DNA reads TGTGCCAGCAACTCGCCCTATCTTGAAGCTTTCTTT. The chain combines TRBV28 with TRBJ1-1; no reliable D call. Trimming shortened V by 7 bases and J by 7 bases, and 13 bases separated the two germline ends. The CDR3 totals 12 residues. In germline, CDR1 is MDHEN, CDR2 SYDVKM.

The chain's CDR3 is CASTSGGSLDEQYF. The CDR3, as DNA: TGTGCCAGCACCTCCGGCGGGAGTCTGGACGAGCAGTACTTC. V and J are TRBV2 and TRBJ2-7; 7 bases agree with TRBD2. Trimming at V came to 7 bases and at J to 5 bases, leaving 11 bases not matched to a gene. Per the germline V gene, CDR1 is SNHLY and CDR2 is FYNNEI. The CDR3 covers 14 residues.

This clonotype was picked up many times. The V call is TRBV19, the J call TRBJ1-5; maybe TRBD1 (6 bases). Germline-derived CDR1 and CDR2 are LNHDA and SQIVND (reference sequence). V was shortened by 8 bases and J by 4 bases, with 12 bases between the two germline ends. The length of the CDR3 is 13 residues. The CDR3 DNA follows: TGTGCCAGTTGGGCGACAGGAAATCAGCCCCAGCATTTT. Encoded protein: CASWATGNQPQHF. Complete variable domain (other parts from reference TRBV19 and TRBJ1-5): DGGITQSPKYLFRKEGQNVTLSCEQNLNHDAMYWYRQDPGQGLRLIYYSQIVNDFQKGDIAEGYSVSREKKESFPLTVTSAQKNPTAFYLCASWATGNQPQHFGDGTRLSIL.

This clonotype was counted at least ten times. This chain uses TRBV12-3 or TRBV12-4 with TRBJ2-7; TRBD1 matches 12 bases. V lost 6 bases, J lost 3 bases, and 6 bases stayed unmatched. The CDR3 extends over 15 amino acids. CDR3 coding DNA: TGTGCCAGCAGAACCGGGACAGGGGGCTTCTACGAGCAGTACTTC. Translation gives CASRTGTGGFYEQYF.

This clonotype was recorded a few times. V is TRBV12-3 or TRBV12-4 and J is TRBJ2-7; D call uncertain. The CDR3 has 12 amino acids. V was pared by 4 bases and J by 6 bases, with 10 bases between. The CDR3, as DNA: TGTGCCAGCAGTTCGACGCCGAGCGAGCAGTACTTC. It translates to CASSSTPSEQYF.

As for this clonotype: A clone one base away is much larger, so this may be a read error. The CDR3 sequence: CASSLDWTGELFF. The CDR3 nucleotides read TGCGCCAGCAGCTTGGATTGGACCGGGGAGCTGTTTTTT. This chain uses TRBV5-1 with TRBJ2-2; D unresolved. Looked up from germline, CDR1 is SGHRS and CDR2 is YFSETQ. The germline V and J ends were trimmed by 0 bases and 5 bases, with 5 bases remaining between them. This CDR3 has 13 amino acids.

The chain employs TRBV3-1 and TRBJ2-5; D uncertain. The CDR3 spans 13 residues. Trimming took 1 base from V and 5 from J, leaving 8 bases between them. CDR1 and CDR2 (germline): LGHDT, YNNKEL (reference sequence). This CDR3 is CASSQASKETQYF. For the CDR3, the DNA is TGTGCCAGCAGCCAAGCCAGTAAGGAGACCCAGTACTTC.

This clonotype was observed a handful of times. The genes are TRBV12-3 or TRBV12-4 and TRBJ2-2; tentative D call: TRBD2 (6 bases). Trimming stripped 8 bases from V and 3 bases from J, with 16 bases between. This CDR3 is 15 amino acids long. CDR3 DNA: TGTGCCAGCCCCGAGCAGGGAGGATACACCGGGGAGCTGTTTTTT. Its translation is CASPEQGGYTGELFF.

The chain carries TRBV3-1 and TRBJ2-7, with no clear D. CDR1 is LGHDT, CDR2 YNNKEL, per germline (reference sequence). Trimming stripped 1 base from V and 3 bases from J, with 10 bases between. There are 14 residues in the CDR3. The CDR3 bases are TGTGCCAGCAGCCAAGTGGAACGTAGCTACGAGCAGTACTTC. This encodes CASSQVERSYEQYF.